This T cell receptor (beta chain) was recovered during a study of blood T cell repertoires in COVID-19. The overall study: COVID-19 samples from acute and convalescent phases originated in the United States, Italy and Spain. The analysed material was cDNA or gDNA that came from T cells, B-cell-depleted T cells, or PBMCs.

Methods used by the authors: Estimated nucleated cell counts came from reference gene primer amplification. The table came from immunoSEQ multiplex PCR; TCRdb's copy has only in-frame clones and leaves some out. D and trimming come from the DNA, and the V and J calls and clone size come from that table. The profile shows about 86,000 clones, roughly four fifths of them singletons. The sequenced sample was peripheral blood. This TCR was sampled from a woman of 80 years or more with acute or convalescent COVID-19.

CDR3: CASSLSTPSGRGLNIQYF. CDR3 nucleotides: TGCGCCAGCAGCTTGTCCACACCTTCCGGCAGGGGCTTAAACATTCAGTACTTC. The genes are TRBV5-1 and TRBJ2-4; D might be TRBD1 (6 bases). Trimming pared 1 base from V and 6 bases from J, leaving 23 bases between. There are 18 residues in the CDR3. From germline, CDR1 is SGHRS and CDR2 YFSETQ.